The 10 T cell receptor beta chains below were found in one sample sequenced in a study of glioma-infiltrating T cells. TCR alpha and beta CDR3 regions were amplified from RNA using iRepertoire nested multiplex PCR. TCRdb re-called the multiplex PCR reads through MiXCR, storing one row per CDR3 protein. Found here are approximately 18,000 distinct CDR3 sequences, nearly 60% of them singletons; the top ten hold around 42%. Sequenced material: glioma tissue, nonneoplastic brain tissue, or PBMCs (not recorded which). Receptors originate from a human donor with low-grade glioma or glioblastoma, undergoing nonglioma brain surgery, or in good health (not recorded which).

The CDR3 sequence: CASSSRDSYTEAFF. CDR3 nucleotides: TGTGCCAGCAGTTCCAGGGACAGCTACACTGAAGCTTTCTTT. The chain carries TRBV6-2 or TRBV6-3 and TRBJ1-1, with TRBD1 matching over 7 bases. This CDR3 has 14 residues. The V and J ends lost 4 bases and 3 bases, in that order; junction bases with no gene match: 5. The V gene's germline CDR1 is MNHEY and CDR2 SVGEGT.

The chain combines TRBV7-2 with TRBJ1-2, with 8 bases that match TRBD1. This CDR3 has 16 amino acids. The germline CDR1 and CDR2 sequences are SGHTA and FQGNSA. V lost 1 base to trimming and J lost 8 bases; unmatched junction nucleotides: 12. CDR3 bases: TGTGCCAGCAGCTTAGAACATCAGGACAGGGTAGCCGGCTACACCTTC. Protein sequence: CASSLEHQDRVAGYTF.

The J gene is TRBJ2-7, the V gene TRBV6-5, with TRBD1 matching over 7 bases. V was pared by 7 bases and J by 3 bases, with 9 bases of the junction left unmatched. The CDR3 extends over 14 amino acids. Germline V gene lookup returns CDR1 MNHEY and CDR2 SVGAGI. CDR3 sequence (DNA): TGTGCCAGCACCAAGGACAGGTTCTTCTACGAGCAGTACTTC. Protein sequence: CASTKDRFFYEQYF.

In its sample, this clonotype was seen many times. V usage is TRBV27 and J usage is TRBJ1-4; D remains ambiguous. Germline-derived CDR1 and CDR2 are MNHEY and SMNVEV (reference sequence). V was cut by 8 bases and J by 4 bases, with 14 bases left in between. This CDR3 comprises 14 residues. For the CDR3, the DNA is TGTGCCAGCCAGTCCAAGGGTAGTAATGAAAAACTGTTTTTT. Translation gives CASQSKGSNEKLFF.

The chain joins TRBV2 to TRBJ2-5, with 7 bases that match TRBD1. This CDR3 is built from 13 residues. Germline V gives CDR1 SNHLY, CDR2 FYNNEI. Trimming removed 6 bases from V and 3 bases from J; junction bases left unmatched: 4. The CDR3 coding sequence is TGTGCCAGCAGCGACAGGGTTAAAGAGACCCAGTACTTC. Amino acid sequence: CASSDRVKETQYF.

The V gene is TRBV15, the J gene TRBJ2-4; D remains ambiguous. V was pared by 3 bases and J by 0 bases, with 9 bases between. The germline gives CDR1 LNHNV, CDR2 YYDKDF (reference sequence). The CDR3 length is 15 residues. The CDR3: CATSSEQLAKNIQYF. In DNA form, the CDR3 reads TGTGCCACCAGCAGTGAGCAGCTAGCCAAAAACATTCAGTACTTC. The whole variable domain, filled in from reference TRBV15 and TRBJ2-4, reads DAMVIQNPRYQVTQFGKPVTLSCSQTLNHNVMYWYQQKSSQAPKLLFHYYDKDFNNEADTPDNFQSRRPNTSFCFLDIRSPGLGDTAMYLCATSSEQLAKNIQYFGAGTRLSVL.

The chain employs TRBV7-2 and TRBJ2-1; TRBD2 matches at 15 bases. The CDR3 totals 16 residues. From germline, CDR1 is SGHTA and CDR2 FQGNSA. The V gene end was trimmed by 5 bases and the J gene end by 9 bases; junction bases not matched to a gene: 8. CDR3 sequence: CASSTRTSGRVSEQFF. CDR3 DNA sequence: TGTGCCAGCAGCACCCGGACTAGCGGGAGGGTGAGTGAGCAGTTCTTC.

The V call is TRBV12-3 or TRBV12-4, the J call TRBJ1-5; D remains ambiguous. The CDR3 runs 14 residues. Between the trimmed V and J ends, which lost 1 base and 5 bases, there was a span of 9 bases. CDR3 amino acids: CASSLGQGYQPQHF. The CDR3 coding sequence is TGTGCCAGCAGTTTAGGGCAAGGCTATCAGCCCCAGCATTTT.

V gene TRBV27 combines with J gene TRBJ2-1; 7 bases are a match to TRBD1. The J call could be wrong; TRBJ2-7 is a better fit for the DNA end. The germline gives CDR1 MNHEY, CDR2 SMNVEV (reference sequence). There are 14 residues in the CDR3. The CDR3 region is CASSTRDRSYEQYF. CDR3 in DNA: TGTGCCAGCAGTACCCGGGACAGATCCTACGAGCAGTACTTC.

This clonotype was seen ten or more times. The J gene is TRBJ2-3, the V gene TRBV5-4; 10 positions match TRBD2. The CDR3 covers 16 residues. Germline V gene lookup returns CDR1 SGHNT and CDR2 YYREEE (reference sequence). Trimming at V came to 1 base and at J to 4 bases, leaving 6 bases not matched to a gene. The CDR3 nucleotides read TGTGCCAGCAGCTTGACAGCGGGAGGGCCCCCAGATACGCAGTATTTT. It codes for CASSLTAGGPPDTQYF.